The clone carrying this T cell receptor beta chain showed up just a few times. Trimming stripped 2 bases from V and 6 bases from J, with 8 bases between. The germline V gene encodes CDR1 MNHEY and CDR2 SMNVEV (reference sequence). There are 12 residues in the CDR3. TCRdb independently ran MiXCR on the RT-PCR reads; one entry per CDR3 protein. The sample includes over 350,000 distinct CDR3 sequences, 15% to 20% of them seen just once. This sample is drawn from a study of patients and donors after allogeneic stem cell transplantation. The source is a human donor who was either an allogeneic HSCT recipient or a stem cell or donor lymphocyte infusion donor (not recorded which). It is not recorded whose cells these are; they may come from a transplant donor. Input material: blood, either unsorted or a sorted T cell fraction (not recorded which). The rearrangement links TRBV27 to TRBJ2-7, with unresolved D. The CDR3 nucleotides read TGTGCCAGCAGTTTAATTGGAGCCGAGCAGTACTTC. The encoded protein is CASSLIGAEQYF.